Reported below is one TCR beta chain. Antigen unknown. CDR1 and CDR2 from the germline V gene are SGHRS and YFSETQ. The V end lost 8 bases, the J end lost 7 bases, and 19 bases lay between the germline ends. The CDR3 length is 14 residues. These data are taken from a study of cytomegalovirus exposure and HLA in healthy donors. Regarding the study as a whole: TCR beta chain V- and J-gene trimming was linked, in a later analysis, to a missense variant in DCLRE1C. The only immune exposure information that was available was CMV serostatus.

PCR primers comprised 60 Vbeta and 13 Jbeta primers. Repertoires were generated with immunoSEQ multiplex PCR, while TCRdb's copy carries only in-frame clones and drops some. The table shows roughly 34,000 clones, with roughly 67% occurring only once. V is TRBV5-1 and J is TRBJ2-4, with D tentatively TRBD2 (7 bases). The specimen sequenced was PBMCs. The clonotype was recovered from a man in his forties in good health and CMV-seropositive. The DNA for the CDR3 is TGCGCCAGTACCGCCGGGGGGCAGGAGAACATTCAGTACTTC. It encodes CASTAGGQENIQYF. Full variable domain (outside the CDR3, taken from reference TRBV5-1 and TRBJ2-4): KAGVTQTPRYLIKTRGQQVTLSCSPISGHRSVSWYQQTPGQGLQFLFEYFSETQRNKGNFPGRFSGRQFSNSRSEMNVSTLELGDSALYLCASTAGGQENIQYFGAGTRLSVL.